Included here is one TCR beta chain sequence, with context. This sample stems from a study of blood T cell repertoires in COVID-19. At the level of the study: Samples taken during acute and convalescent COVID-19 were collected in the United States, Italy and Spain. PBMCs, B-cell-depleted T cells, or T cells were the source of the cDNA or gDNA that made up the material.

The CDR3 contains 16 residues. In germline, CDR1 is LNHDA, CDR2 SQIVND (reference sequence). With V trimmed by 5 bases and J by 6 bases, 9 bases remained unmatched. The Seattle patients, enrolled during active infection, were followed longitudinally. As processed by the authors: Nucleated cell counts were estimated from reference gene primer amplification. Produced via immunoSEQ multiplex PCR; TCRdb's table is partial and in-frame only. V and J calls and clone size are as listed in that table; D and trimming were resolved from the DNA. Seen here are 200,000 to 250,000 clones, around 86% observed once, and the top ten hold about 9.4%.

The sequencing sample was made of peripheral blood. The genes are TRBV19 and TRBJ2-1; 11 bases are shared with TRBD1. The sequence came from a woman between 45 and 65 years old with COVID-19, enrolled during active disease. The CDR3 loop is CASSPRGTGGGNEQFF. The CDR3 nucleotides are TGTGCCAGTAGTCCCCGAGGGACAGGGGGGGGCAATGAGCAGTTCTTC.